This T cell receptor beta chain was recorded in a study of T cell responses to AZD1222 COVID-19 vaccine (TCRdb year 2021). Describing the broader study: TCR sequencing covered roughly 230 trial participants: 207 given two doses of AZD1222 and about 26 given two doses of MenACWY control vaccine. Trial participants were enrolled into age subgroups of 18-55, 56-69 and 70-plus years, which contained approximately 150, 30 and 60 TCR-sequenced participants, respectively. Here is what the overall study found, with its caveats: Because no day 14 peak-response samples were available, repertoires were characterized only after the peak T cell response. The 56-69-year group was small, and its depth increase did not reach significance, likely because of low power. The vaccine-associated CD4 TCRs covered the entire spike protein, and the dominant responses fell in regions 160-218 and 743-854. After two AZD1222 doses, both the breadth and the depth of spike-specific TCRs were significantly higher than at day 0 and than in MenACWY recipients. Reportedly, close to half of the unique spike-specific TCRs recognized epitopes lying outside the regions that are mutated in the B.1.351 and B.1.1.7 variants. Conclusions about previously exposed vaccinees are limited, since just five to seven AZD1222 recipients were seropositive for SARS-CoV-2 at baseline. Most participants were white British and females outnumbered males, and the authors suggested that clonal diversity may have been underestimated.

This clone was seen just once. What antigen it recognizes has not been identified. No base-level quality is on record; no much larger clone is a single base apart. This sample's time point label indicates: about 28 days (+/-7) after the second vaccine dose. The treatment or condition label, as the study defines it: meningococcal conjugate vaccine given as trial control. Vaccinee samples came from UK trials COV001 and COV002, including a single-blind randomized controlled phase 2/3 trial of AZD1222 (ChAdOx1 nCoV-19) in healthy adults. For TCRbeta chain sequencing, PBMC samples were collected from trial participants at day 0 and at day 28 after the second dose. The CDR3 sequence holds 16 residues, the cysteine and phenylalanine included. CDR3 DNA only is kept here, 48 bases in frame from base 1. Looking up the germline V gene yields CDR1 LGHNT and CDR2 FRNRAP. The germline V and J ends show losses of 1 base and 1 base respectively, and no gene match explains 3 bases of the junction.

The CDR3 regions of human TCRbeta chains were analyzed by immunosequencing. In the paper's pipeline: Repertoire TCRs were matched against a reference library of SARS-CoV-2-specific TCRs generated with the MIRA antigen-specificity platform. Breadth was defined as the fraction of unique TCRs that were SARS-CoV-2-associated. Depth was defined as the fraction of total T cells that were SARS-CoV-2-associated. Using the MIRA data, every spike-specific TCR was mapped to the spike region that the TCR reacted to and assigned to either a CD4 or a CD8 class. Log10-transformed breadth and depth values were compared by one-way ANOVA with Sidak's multiple comparisons tests. Drawn from immuneACCESS, this table holds only the in-frame rearrangements with V and J called that TCRdb kept. Clones are partly lost; checked studies trace under half to an unresolved V gene and leave the rest unexplained. The V and J calls and clone size are taken from that table; D and trimming were inferred from the DNA. This sample gives about 180,000 clones in total; over 80% of them show up just once. Around 1% of the sample belongs to the ten largest clones.

This sample comprised peripheral blood, obtained 28 days after the second dose of the MenACWY control vaccine. This TCR derives from an adult who received the MenACWY meningococcal vaccine as a control. The chain uses TRBV12-5 and TRBJ1-3; 8 bases in between match TRBD1. The DNA reads as follows: TGTGCTAGTGGTTTGGGACAGGGGACTTCTGGAAACACCATATATTTT. Translated, this gives CASGLGQGTSGNTIYF.